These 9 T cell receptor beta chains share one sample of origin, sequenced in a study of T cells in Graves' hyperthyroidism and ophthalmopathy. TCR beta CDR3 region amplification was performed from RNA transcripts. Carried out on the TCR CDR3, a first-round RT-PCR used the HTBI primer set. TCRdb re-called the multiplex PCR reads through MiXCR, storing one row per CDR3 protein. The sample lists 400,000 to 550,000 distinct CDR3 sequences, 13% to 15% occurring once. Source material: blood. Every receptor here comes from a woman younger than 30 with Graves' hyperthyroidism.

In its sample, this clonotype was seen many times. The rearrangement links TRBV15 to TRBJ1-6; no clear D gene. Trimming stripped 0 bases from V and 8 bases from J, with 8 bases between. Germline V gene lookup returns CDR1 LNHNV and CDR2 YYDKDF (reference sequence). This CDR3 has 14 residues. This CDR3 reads CATSREQAHSPLHF. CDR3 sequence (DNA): TGTGCCACCAGCAGAGAGCAGGCCCATTCACCCCTCCACTTT.

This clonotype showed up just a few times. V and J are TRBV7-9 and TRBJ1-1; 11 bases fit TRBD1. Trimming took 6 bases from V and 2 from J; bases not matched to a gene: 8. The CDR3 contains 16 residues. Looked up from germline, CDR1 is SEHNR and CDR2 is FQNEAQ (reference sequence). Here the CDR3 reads CASRADRGRLNTEAFF. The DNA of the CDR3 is TGTGCCAGCAGGGCGGACAGGGGGCGCCTAAACACTGAAGCTTTCTTT.

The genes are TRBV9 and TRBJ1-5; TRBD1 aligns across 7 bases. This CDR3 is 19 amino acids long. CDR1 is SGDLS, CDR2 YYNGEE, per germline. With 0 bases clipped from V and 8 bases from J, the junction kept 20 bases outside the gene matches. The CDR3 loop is CASSVGHKGARPTSEPQHF. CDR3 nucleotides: TGTGCCAGCAGCGTAGGTCATAAGGGGGCCCGACCCACATCGGAGCCCCAGCATTTT. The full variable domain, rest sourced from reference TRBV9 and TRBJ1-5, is DSGVTQTPKHLITATGQRVTLRCSPRSGDLSVYWYQQSLDQGLQFLIQYYNGEERAKGNILERFSAQQFPDLHSELNLSSLELGDSALYFCASSVGHKGARPTSEPQHFGDGTRLSIL.

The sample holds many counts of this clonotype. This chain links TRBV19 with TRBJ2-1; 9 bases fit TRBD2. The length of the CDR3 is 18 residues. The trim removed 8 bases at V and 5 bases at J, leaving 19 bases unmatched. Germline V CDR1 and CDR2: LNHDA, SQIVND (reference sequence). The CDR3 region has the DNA TGTGCCAGTCAGTCCGAGCGTCAGCGGCTAGCGGGAAACAATGAGCAGTTCTTC. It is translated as CASQSERQRLAGNNEQFF.

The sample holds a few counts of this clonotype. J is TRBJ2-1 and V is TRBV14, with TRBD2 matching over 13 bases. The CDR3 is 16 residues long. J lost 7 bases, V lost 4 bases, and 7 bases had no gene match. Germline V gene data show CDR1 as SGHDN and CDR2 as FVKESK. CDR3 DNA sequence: TGTGCCAGCAGCCGAAAAACACTAGCGGGAGGGAATGAGCAGTTCTTC. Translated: CASSRKTLAGGNEQFF.

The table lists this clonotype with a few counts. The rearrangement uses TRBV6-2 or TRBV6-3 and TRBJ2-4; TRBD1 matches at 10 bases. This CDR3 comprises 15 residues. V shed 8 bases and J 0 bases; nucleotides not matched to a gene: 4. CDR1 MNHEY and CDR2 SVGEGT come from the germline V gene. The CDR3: CASDRGLLAKNIQYF. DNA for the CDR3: TGTGCCAGCGACAGGGGGCTCCTAGCCAAAAACATTCAGTACTTC.

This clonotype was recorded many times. CDR3 DNA: TGTGCCAGCATGTCGGCGGGAGGGCCTATCTCCTACAATGAGCAGTTCTTC. This translates into CASMSAGGPISYNEQFF. The chain combines TRBV6-1 with TRBJ2-1; TRBD2 matches at 9 bases. The CDR3 contains 17 residues. From germline, CDR1 is MNHNS and CDR2 SASEGT. V shed 7 bases, J shed 0 bases, and the junction held 10 bases outside the gene matches.

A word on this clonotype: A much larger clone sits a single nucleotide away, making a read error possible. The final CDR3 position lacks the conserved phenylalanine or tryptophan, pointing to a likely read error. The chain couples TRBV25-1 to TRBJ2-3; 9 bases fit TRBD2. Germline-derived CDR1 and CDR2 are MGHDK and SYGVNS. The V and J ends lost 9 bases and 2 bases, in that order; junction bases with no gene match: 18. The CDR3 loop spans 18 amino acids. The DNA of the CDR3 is TGTGCCAGTGGGGGGGGCGCGGGAGGGCCGATTTCCACAGATACGCAGTATTCT. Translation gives CASGGGAGGPISTDTQYS.

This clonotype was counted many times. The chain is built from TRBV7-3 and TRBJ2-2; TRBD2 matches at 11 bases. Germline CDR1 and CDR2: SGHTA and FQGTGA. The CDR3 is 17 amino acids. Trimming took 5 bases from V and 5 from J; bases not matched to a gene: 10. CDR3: CASSPTASGRKTGELFF. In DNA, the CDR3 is TGTGCCAGCAGCCCCACCGCTAGCGGGAGGAAAACCGGGGAGCTGTTTTTT.